These 7 T cell receptor beta chains share one sample of origin, sequenced in a study of T cells after yellow fever vaccination. TCRdb reprocessed the 5' RACE reads via MiXCR and lists one record per CDR3 protein. The data show 30,000 or so distinct CDR3 sequences, roughly 4.5% seen once. This material consisted of CD8+ T cells sorted from PBMCs, taken 5 days after the yellow fever booster vaccination. The receptors were sampled from a man aged 25-45 years who received the YFV17D yellow fever vaccine.

This clonotype was counted at least ten times. The chain couples TRBV11-2 to TRBJ2-7, with unresolved D. Germline-derived CDR1 and CDR2 are SGHAT and FQNNGV. The CDR3 runs 13 residues. The germline V and J ends were trimmed by 5 bases and 0 bases, with 8 bases remaining between them. In DNA, the CDR3 is TGTGCCAGCAGCCCGGACCCCTCCTACGAGCAGTACTTC. Protein product: CASSPDPSYEQYF.

This clonotype has at least ten counts. This sequence joins TRBV9 and TRBJ2-1, with 8 bases fitting TRBD2. In germline, CDR1 is SGDLS, CDR2 YYNGEE. This CDR3 is built from 14 residues. The junction had 7 bases not matched to a gene; V was cut back by 4 bases and J by 7 bases. CDR3 sequence reads: CASSPGLGQNEQFF. CDR3 in DNA: TGTGCCAGCAGCCCGGGACTAGGACAGAATGAGCAGTTCTTC.

This clonotype was found many times. This chain joins TRBV15 and TRBJ2-5; D unresolved. Germline CDR1 and CDR2: LNHNV and YYDKDF (reference sequence). The CDR3 sequence is 12 residues long. V was shortened by 0 bases and J by 9 bases, with 8 bases between the two germline ends. The CDR3 here is CATSRDIRAQYF. The CDR3, as DNA: TGTGCCACCAGCAGAGATATAAGGGCCCAGTACTTC.

The chain uses TRBV7-2 and TRBJ1-1, with D unclear. V lost 2 bases and J 7 bases, leaving 20 bases between the germline ends. This CDR3 region has 16 residues. CDR1 and CDR2 from the germline V gene are SGHTA and FQGNSA. The CDR3 protein is CASSLMHLSLRVEAFF. The CDR3 DNA reads TGTGCCAGCAGCTTAATGCACCTTTCCCTGAGAGTTGAAGCTTTCTTT.

This clonotype was observed many times. DNA of the CDR3: TGCAGCGTGGAGCTTCTCAGGGATAACACCGGGGAGCTGTTTTTT. Protein product: CSVELLRDNTGELFF. The rearrangement joins TRBV29-1 to TRBJ2-2; tentative D call: TRBD1 (5 bases). This CDR3 spans 15 amino acids. V was clipped by 6 bases and J by 2 bases, with 16 bases between them. The V gene's germline CDR1 is SQVTM and CDR2 ANQGSEA.

The rearrangement uses TRBV29-1 and TRBJ2-1; D is uncertain. The CDR3 is 12 residues long. V was pared by 7 bases and J by 9 bases, with 16 bases between. CDR1 SQVTM and CDR2 ANQGSEA come from the germline V gene. CDR3 sequence: CSASWGLGEQFF. As DNA, the CDR3 is TGCAGCGCCTCTTGGGGTCTCGGTGAGCAGTTCTTC.

This clonotype was found many times. The CDR3 loop reads CASSPVGGIEQFF. CDR3 sequence (DNA): TGTGCCAGCAGCCCTGTCGGGGGGATAGAGCAGTTCTTC. The rearrangement joins TRBV7-2 to TRBJ2-1, with TRBD2 matching 7 bases. With V trimmed by 5 bases and J by 10 bases, 8 bases remained unmatched. The germline CDR1 and CDR2 sequences are SGHTA and FQGNSA. This CDR3 contains 13 residues.